This T cell receptor beta chain emerged from a study of blood T cell repertoires in COVID-19. Across the whole study: Nucleic acid was either cDNA or gDNA, and it came from T cells, B-cell-depleted T cells, or PBMCs.

Per the authors' pipeline: Using reference gene primer amplification, nucleated cell counts were estimated. Sequencing used immunoSEQ multiplex PCR; TCRdb keeps in-frame clones, though not all of them. V and J calls and clone size are those listed in that table; D and trimming were worked out from the DNA. This table holds approximately 70,000 clones, 70% to 90% found once. This CDR3 spans 16 amino acids. Trimming removed 0 bases at V and 2 bases at J, with 14 bases between. The germline CDR1 and CDR2 sequences are SGHTS and YDEGEE. In its sample, this clone was seen a few times. The rearrangement links TRBV5-8 to TRBJ2-5; D is perhaps TRBD1 (6 bases). This sequence was found in a woman in her seventies with acute or convalescent COVID-19. Sample: peripheral blood. CDR3 region: CASSLGDRRKQETQYF. CDR3 bases: TGTGCCAGCAGCTTGGGCGACAGGAGGAAACAAGAGACCCAGTACTTC. The full variable domain, its missing parts supplied by reference TRBV5-8 and TRBJ2-5, is EAGVTQSPTHLIKTRGQQATLRCSPISGHTSVYWYQQALGLGLQFLLWYDEGEERNRGNFPPRFSGRQFPNYSSELNVNALELEDSALYLCASSLGDRRKQETQYFGPGTRLLVL.